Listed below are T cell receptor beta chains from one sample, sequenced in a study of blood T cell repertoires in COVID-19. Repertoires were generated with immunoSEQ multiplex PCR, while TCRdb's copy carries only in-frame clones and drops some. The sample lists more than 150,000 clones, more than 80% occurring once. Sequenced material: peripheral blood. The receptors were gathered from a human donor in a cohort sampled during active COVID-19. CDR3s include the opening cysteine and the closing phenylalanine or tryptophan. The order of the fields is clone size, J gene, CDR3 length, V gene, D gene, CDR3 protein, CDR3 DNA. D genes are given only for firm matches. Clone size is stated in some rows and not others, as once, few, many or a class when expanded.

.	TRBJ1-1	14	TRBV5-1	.	CASSENLSDTEAFF	TGCGCCAGCAGCGAGAACTTATCGGACACTGAAGCTTTCTTT
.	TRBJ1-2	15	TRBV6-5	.	CASSPGGASNYGYTF	TGTGCCAGCAGCCCGGGGGGGGCTTCTAACTATGGCTACACCTTC
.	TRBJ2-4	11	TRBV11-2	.	CASSFKLVQYF	TGTGCCAGCAGCTTCAAACTCGTTCAGTACTTC
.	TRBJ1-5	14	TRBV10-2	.	CASSDRDDQQPQHF	TGCGCCAGCAGTGACCGGGATGACCAACAGCCCCAGCATTTT
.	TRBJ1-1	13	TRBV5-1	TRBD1	CASSLGQDIEAFF	TGCGCCAGCAGCTTAGGACAGGATATTGAAGCTTTCTTT
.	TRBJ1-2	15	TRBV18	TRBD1	CASSLLADRDYGYTF	TGTGCCAGCTCTCTTTTAGCGGACAGGGACTATGGCTACACCTTC
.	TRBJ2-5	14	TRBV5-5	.	CASSLDPGDETQYF	TGTGCCAGCAGCTTGGATCCGGGAGATGAGACCCAGTACTTC
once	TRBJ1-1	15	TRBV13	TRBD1	CASSSRTGGITEAFF	TGTGCCAGCAGCTCAAGGACAGGGGGCATAACTGAAGCTTTCTTT
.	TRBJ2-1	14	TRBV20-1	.	CSASPLSSYNEQFF	TGCAGTGCTAGTCCCCTGAGCTCCTACAATGAGCAGTTCTTC
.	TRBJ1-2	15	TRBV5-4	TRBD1	CASSRPGQGRYGYTF	TGTGCCAGCAGTCGCCCGGGACAGGGGCGCTATGGCTACACCTTC
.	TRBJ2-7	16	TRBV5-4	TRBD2	CASSPGLAGIGYEQYF	TGTGCCAGCAGCCCCGGACTAGCGGGGATAGGGTACGAGCAGTACTTC
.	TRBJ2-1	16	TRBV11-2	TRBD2	CASSLGLAGGLYEQFF	TGTGCCAGCAGCCTTGGACTAGCGGGGGGCCTCTATGAGCAGTTCTTC
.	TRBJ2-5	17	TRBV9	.	CASSPHRDGKRGETQYF	TGTGCCAGCAGCCCGCACCGGGATGGAAAACGTGGGGAGACCCAGTACTTC
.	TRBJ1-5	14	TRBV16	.	CASRPMGGNQPQHF	TGTGCCAGCCGCCCTATGGGGGGTAACCAGCCCCAGCATTTT
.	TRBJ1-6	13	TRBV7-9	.	CASSLEQDSPLHF	TGTGCCAGCAGCTTAGAGCAGGATTCACCCCTCCACTTT
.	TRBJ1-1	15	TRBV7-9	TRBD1	CASSSWDRLNTEAFF	TGTGCCAGCAGCTCCTGGGACAGGTTGAACACTGAAGCTTTCTTT
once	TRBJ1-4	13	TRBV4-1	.	CASSQALGEKLFF	TGCGCCAGCAGCCAGGCGCTAGGTGAAAAACTGTTTTTT
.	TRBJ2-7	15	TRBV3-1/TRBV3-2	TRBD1	CASSPSGTGGREQYF	TGTGCCAGCAGCCCCTCTGGGACAGGGGGCCGCGAGCAGTACTTC
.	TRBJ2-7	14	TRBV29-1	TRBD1	CSVETGTGGLGQYF	TGCAGCGTTGAAACCGGGACAGGGGGGTTAGGGCAGTACTTC
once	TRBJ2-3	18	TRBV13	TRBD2	CASSSRLAGGLGTDTQYF	TGTGCCAGCAGCTCAAGACTAGCGGGGGGGCTTGGCACAGATACGCAGTATTTT
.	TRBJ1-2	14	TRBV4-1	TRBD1	CASSQGTGSRGYTF	TGCGCCAGCAGCCAAGGGACAGGTTCGAGGGGCTACACCTTC
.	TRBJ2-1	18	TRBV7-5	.	CVRSLIRDRRSSYNEQFF	TGTGTCAGAAGCTTAATACGGGACAGGAGGTCCTCCTACAATGAGCAGTTCTTC
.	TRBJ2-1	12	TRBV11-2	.	CASSFTVNEQFF	TGTGCCAGCAGTTTTACGGTAAATGAGCAGTTCTTC
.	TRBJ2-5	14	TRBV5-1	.	CASSRGAYQETQYF	TGCGCCAGCAGCCGCGGGGCGTACCAAGAGACCCAGTACTTC
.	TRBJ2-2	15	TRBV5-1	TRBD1	CASSPGQGRYGELFF	TGCGCCAGCAGCCCCGGACAGGGGCGGTACGGGGAGCTGTTTTTT
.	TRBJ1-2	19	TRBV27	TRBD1	CASSLRADRGKALSYGYTF	TGTGCCAGCAGTTTAAGGGCCGACAGGGGGAAGGCTTTATCCTATGGCTACACCTTC
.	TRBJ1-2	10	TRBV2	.	CASEQGGYTF	TGTGCCAGCGAACAGGGTGGCTACACCTTC
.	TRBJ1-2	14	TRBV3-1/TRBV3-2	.	CASSQVSGFYGYTF	TGTGCCAGCAGCCAAGTTTCAGGGTTCTATGGCTACACCTTC
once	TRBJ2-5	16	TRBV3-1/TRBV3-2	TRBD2	CASSTWTSGGQETQYF	TGTGCCAGCAGCACCTGGACTAGCGGGGGACAAGAGACCCAGTACTTC
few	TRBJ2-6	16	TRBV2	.	CASSDLRFSGANVLTF	TGTGCCAGCAGTGATCTCCGGTTTTCTGGGGCCAACGTCCTGACTTTC
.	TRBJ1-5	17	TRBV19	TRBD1	CASSPIDRGYSNQPQHF	TGTGCCAGTAGCCCCATAGACAGGGGCTATAGCAATCAGCCCCAGCATTTT
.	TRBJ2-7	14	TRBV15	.	CATSPQGGGEEQYF	TGTGCCACCAGCCCCCAAGGAGGGGGCGAGGAGCAGTACTTC
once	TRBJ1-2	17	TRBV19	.	CASHPGGGGFFNYGYTF	TGTGCCAGCCACCCGGGGGGTGGTGGGTTTTTTAACTATGGCTACACCTTC
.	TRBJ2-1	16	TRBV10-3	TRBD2	CAISVNRGGSYNEQFF	TGTGCCATCAGTGTGAACCGGGGGGGCTCCTACAATGAGCAGTTCTTC
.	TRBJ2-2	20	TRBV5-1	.	CASSFSGIGIAFANTGELFF	TGCGCCAGCAGCTTTTCAGGTATCGGCATTGCGTTCGCGAACACCGGGGAGCTGTTTTTT
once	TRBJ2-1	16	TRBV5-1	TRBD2	CASSPITSGGYNEQFF	TGCGCCAGCAGCCCGATTACTAGCGGGGGGTACAATGAGCAGTTCTTC
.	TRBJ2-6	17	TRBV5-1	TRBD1	CASSLFRGPSGANVLTF	TGCGCCAGCAGCTTGTTCAGGGGGCCTTCTGGGGCCAACGTCCTGACTTTC
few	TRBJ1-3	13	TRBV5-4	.	CASSLGGGNTIYF	TGTGCCAGCAGCTTGGGAGGTGGAAACACCATATATTTT
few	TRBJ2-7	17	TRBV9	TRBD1	CASSVSPGAGGTYEQYF	TGTGCCAGCAGCGTATCCCCCGGGGCAGGGGGAACCTACGAGCAGTACTTC
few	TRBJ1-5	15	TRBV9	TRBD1	CASIPPGGSNQPQHF	TGTGCCAGCATCCCCCCAGGGGGCAGCAATCAGCCCCAGCATTTT
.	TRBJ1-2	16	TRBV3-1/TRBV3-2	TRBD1	CASSQEGGGRVVGYTF	TGTGCCAGCAGCCAAGAAGGGGGCGGCAGGGTAGTTGGCTACACCTTC
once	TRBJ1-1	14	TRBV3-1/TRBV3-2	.	CASSQAAGRAEAFF	TGTGCCAGCAGCCAAGCGGCAGGGAGGGCTGAAGCTTTCTTT
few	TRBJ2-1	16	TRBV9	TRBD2	CASSVVWGGGNNEQFF	TGTGCCAGCAGCGTAGTTTGGGGCGGGGGTAACAATGAGCAGTTCTTC
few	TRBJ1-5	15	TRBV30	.	CAWSVRGAGNQPQHF	TGTGCCTGGAGTGTTCGGGGGGCTGGCAATCAGCCCCAGCATTTT
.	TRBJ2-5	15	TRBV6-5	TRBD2	CASTPTSGAPETQYF	TGTGCCAGCACTCCGACTAGCGGGGCACCAGAGACCCAGTACTTC
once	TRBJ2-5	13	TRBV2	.	CASRAGFWETQYF	TGTGCCAGCAGGGCGGGGTTCTGGGAGACCCAGTACTTC
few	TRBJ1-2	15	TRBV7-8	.	CASSNIRIANYGYTF	TGTGCCAGCAGCAATATCAGGATAGCTAACTATGGCTACACCTTC
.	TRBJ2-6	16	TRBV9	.	CASSVETVTGANVLTF	TGTGCCAGCAGCGTAGAAACGGTAACTGGGGCCAACGTCCTGACTTTC
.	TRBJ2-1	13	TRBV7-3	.	CASSLTWGDEQFF	TGTGCCAGCAGCTTAACTTGGGGCGATGAGCAGTTCTTC
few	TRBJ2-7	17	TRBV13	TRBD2	CASSQTDSGGQAYEQYF	TGTGCCAGCAGTCAAACCGATAGCGGGGGGCAAGCCTACGAGCAGTACTTC